What follows are 10 T cell receptor beta chains derived from one specimen sequenced in a study of control samples from healthy donors and cancer patients. Generated by immunoSEQ multiplex PCR, the TCRdb table keeps only in-frame clones and is missing some. Here the sample spans more than 65,000 clones, around 90% being singletons. The sample consisted of PBMCs. All receptors come from a woman in her fifties or sixties with head and neck cancer.

V is TRBV18 and J is TRBJ2-1, with D unclear. CDR3 length: 11 residues. Germline V gives CDR1 KGHSH, CDR2 LQKENI. The germline V and J ends were trimmed by 8 bases and 5 bases, with 7 bases remaining between them. The CDR3, as DNA: TGTGCCAGCACGGCCAACAATGAGCAGTTCTTC. Its protein product is CASTANNEQFF.

The chain couples TRBV11-3 to TRBJ2-5; 12 bases fit TRBD1. This CDR3 is 16 amino acids long. Looked up from germline, CDR1 is SGHNT and CDR2 is YENEEA. J was trimmed by 5 bases and V by 4 bases; bases with no gene match: 8. The chain's CDR3 is CASSSSGTGGRETQYF. The CDR3, as DNA: TGTGCCAGCAGCTCATCCGGGACAGGGGGCCGGGAGACCCAGTACTTC.

The chain combines TRBV5-1 with TRBJ2-7; 8 bases map to TRBD1. V trimming: 2 bases; J trimming: 2 bases; junction bases outside the gene matches: 6. In germline, CDR1 is SGHRS, CDR2 YFSETQ. The CDR3 runs 15 residues. CDR3 sequence: CASSLKGQGPYEQYF. The CDR3 bases are TGCGCCAGCAGCTTAAAAGGACAGGGACCCTACGAGCAGTACTTC.

The rearrangement uses TRBV3-1 (or the pseudogene TRBV3-2) and TRBJ1-6; 7 bases fit TRBD1. CDR1 is LGHDT and CDR2 is YNNKEL in the germline V gene (reference sequence). V trimming: 6 bases; J trimming: 9 bases; junction bases outside the gene matches: 8. The length of the CDR3 is 14 residues. This CDR3 reads CASRLQGISSPLHF. CDR3 DNA sequence: TGTGCCAGCAGACTACAGGGGATAAGTTCACCCCTCCACTTT.

The sample holds one count of this clone. CDR3 sequence: CASTQGGLSNTQYF. Here the CDR3 DNA reads TGTGCCAGCACCCAAGGGGGACTCTCGAATACGCAGTATTTT. The V gene is TRBV7-9, the J gene TRBJ2-3, with D possibly being TRBD1 or TRBD2 (6 bases each). Germline CDR1 reads SEHNR; CDR2 reads FQNEAQ (reference sequence). Trimming stripped 7 bases from V and 7 bases from J, with 18 bases between. This CDR3 spans 14 amino acids.

As concerns this clone: Other DNA sequences of this sample code for an identical CDR3. The gene calls are TRBV3-1 (or the pseudogene TRBV3-2) and TRBJ2-5; TRBD2 might be the D (6 bases). Trimming pared 9 bases from V and 3 bases from J, leaving 8 bases between. Germline V gives CDR1 LGHDT, CDR2 YNNKEL (reference sequence). CDR3 length: 11 amino acids. The CDR3 coding sequence is TGTGCCAGTAGCGGTAAAGAGACCCAGTACTTC. It is translated as CASSGKETQYF.

The chain recombines TRBV30 with TRBJ1-5; D not resolved. This CDR3 spans 16 amino acids. Trimming stripped 1 base from V and 3 bases from J, with 16 bases between. Germline V gene sequence: CDR1 GTSNPN, CDR2 SVGIG (reference sequence). The CDR3 reads CAWSESSRAPNQPQHF. CDR3 sequence (DNA): TGTGCCTGGAGTGAGTCTAGTAGGGCCCCCAATCAGCCCCAGCATTTT.

This sequence joins TRBV9 and TRBJ1-3; possibly TRBD1 for D (5 bases). The CDR3 covers 14 residues. Per the germline V gene, CDR1 is SGDLS and CDR2 is YYNGEE. V lost 4 bases, J lost 2 bases, and 10 bases lay in between. DNA of the CDR3: TGTGCCAGCAGCCACTCAGGGACTGGAAACACCATATATTTT. Translation gives CASSHSGTGNTIYF.

The CDR3 sequence is CASIRTGSPLHF. The CDR3 DNA sequence: TGTGCCAGCATTCGAACGGGATCACCCCTCCACTTT. This chain uses TRBV28 with TRBJ1-6; D unclear. The CDR3 spans 12 residues. The V end was cut by 7 bases, the J end by 10 bases, with 11 bases between. Germline CDR1 is MDHEN and CDR2 is SYDVKM. Full variable domain (rest looked up from reference TRBV28 and TRBJ1-6): DVKVTQSSRYLVKRTGEKVFLECVQDMDHENMFWYRQDPGLGLRLIYFSYDVKMKEKGDIPEGYSVSREKKERFSLILESASTNQTSMYLCASIRTGSPLHFGNGTRLTVT.

The V and J genes are TRBV28 and TRBJ2-1; D might be TRBD1 (7 bases). Trimming took off 5 bases at V and 3 bases at J, with 8 bases between the two ends. Per the germline V gene, CDR1 is MDHEN and CDR2 is SYDVKM. The CDR3 totals 13 residues. CDR3 bases: TGTGCCAGCAGTCAGGGGGGCTACAATGAGCAGTTCTTC. Translating it yields CASSQGGYNEQFF.